The clone carrying this T cell receptor (beta chain) occurred once. Its target is not known. The data were obtained in a study of T cells in Graves' hyperthyroidism and ophthalmopathy. TCR beta CDR3 sequences were amplified from RNA transcripts. HTBI primers were used for first-round RT-PCR of the TCR CDR3. MiXCR was run by TCRdb on the multiplex PCR reads, yielding one entry per CDR3 protein. The sample lists some 530,000 distinct CDR3 sequences; roughly 22% were seen once. Study-level results: Separating ophthalmopathy from stable hyperthyroidism was achieved by a 13 V-J model. Blood also showed most of the thyroid clonotypes that were expanded above 0.001.

This CDR3 contains 15 residues. Germline-derived CDR1 and CDR2 are KGHSH and LQKENI. V shed 4 bases and J shed 2 bases, with 12 bases lying between them. V is TRBV18 and J is TRBJ1-3; no reliable D call. The clonotype comes from a woman aged 70 to 79 with Graves' ophthalmopathy. The specimen sequenced was blood. CDR3 bases: TGTGCCAGCTCACTCCGGTCGGGGACTGGAAACACCATATATTTT. Protein sequence: CASSLRSGTGNTIYF.